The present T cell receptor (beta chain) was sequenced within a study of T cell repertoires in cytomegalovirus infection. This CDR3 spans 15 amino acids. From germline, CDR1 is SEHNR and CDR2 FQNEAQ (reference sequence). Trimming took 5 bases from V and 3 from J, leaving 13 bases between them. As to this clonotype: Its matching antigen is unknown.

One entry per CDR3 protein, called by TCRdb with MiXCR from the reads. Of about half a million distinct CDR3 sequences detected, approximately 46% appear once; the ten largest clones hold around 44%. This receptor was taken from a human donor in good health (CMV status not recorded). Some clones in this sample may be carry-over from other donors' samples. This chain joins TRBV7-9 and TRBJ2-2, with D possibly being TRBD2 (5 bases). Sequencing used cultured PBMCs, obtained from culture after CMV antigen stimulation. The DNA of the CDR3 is TGTGCCAGCAGCCCCGGAGGAGTCTACACCGGGGAGCTGTTTTTT. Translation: CASSPGGVYTGELFF.